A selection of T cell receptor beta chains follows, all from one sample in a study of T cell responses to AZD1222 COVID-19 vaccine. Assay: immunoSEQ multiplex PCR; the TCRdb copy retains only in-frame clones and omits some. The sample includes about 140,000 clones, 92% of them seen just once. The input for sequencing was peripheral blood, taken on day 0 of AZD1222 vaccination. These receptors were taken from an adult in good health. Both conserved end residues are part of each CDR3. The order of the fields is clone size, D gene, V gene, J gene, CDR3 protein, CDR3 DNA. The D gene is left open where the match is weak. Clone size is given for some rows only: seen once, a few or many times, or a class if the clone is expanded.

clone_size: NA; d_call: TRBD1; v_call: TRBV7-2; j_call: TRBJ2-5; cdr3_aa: CASSQGTGKETQYF; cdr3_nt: TGTGCCAGCAGCCAAGGGACAGGCAAGGAGACCCAGTACTTC
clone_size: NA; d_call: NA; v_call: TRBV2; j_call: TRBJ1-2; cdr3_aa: CASSEVGRDYGYTF; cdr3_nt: TGTGCCAGCAGTGAAGTCGGCAGAGACTATGGCTACACCTTC
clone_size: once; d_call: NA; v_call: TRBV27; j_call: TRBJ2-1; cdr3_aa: CASSLSRDNEQFF; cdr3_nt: TGTGCCAGCAGTTTATCCAGGGACAATGAGCAGTTCTTC
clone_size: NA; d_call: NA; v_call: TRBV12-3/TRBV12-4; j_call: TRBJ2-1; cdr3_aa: CASSPQGNEQFF; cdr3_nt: TGTGCCAGCAGTCCGCAGGGGAATGAGCAGTTCTTC
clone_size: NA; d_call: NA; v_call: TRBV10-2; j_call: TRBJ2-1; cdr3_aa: CASSARGAGRSGNEQFF; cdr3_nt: TGCGCCAGCAGCGCCCGGGGGGCAGGAAGGAGTGGCAATGAGCAGTTCTTC
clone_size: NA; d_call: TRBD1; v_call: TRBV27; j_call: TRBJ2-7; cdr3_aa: CASSRQGAAYEQYF; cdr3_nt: TGTGCCAGCAGCCGACAGGGGGCGGCCTACGAGCAGTACTTC
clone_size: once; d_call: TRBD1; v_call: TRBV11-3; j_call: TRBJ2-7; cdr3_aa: CASSLDRQGVYEQYF; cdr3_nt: TGTGCCAGCAGCTTAGATAGACAGGGGGTCTACGAGCAGTACTTC
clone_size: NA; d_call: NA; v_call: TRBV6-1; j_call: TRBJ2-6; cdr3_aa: CASSAWGALGANVLTF; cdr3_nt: TGTGCCAGCAGTGCCTGGGGGGCGCTTGGGGCCAACGTCCTGACTTTC
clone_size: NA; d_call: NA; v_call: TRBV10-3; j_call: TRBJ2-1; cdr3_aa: CAISEGGKRTYNEQFF; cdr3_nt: TGTGCCATCAGTGAAGGCGGGAAACGAACCTACAATGAGCAGTTCTTC
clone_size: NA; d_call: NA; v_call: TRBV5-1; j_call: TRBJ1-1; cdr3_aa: CASSLEGYEAFF; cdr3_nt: TGCGCCAGCAGCTTGGAGGGCTATGAAGCTTTCTTT
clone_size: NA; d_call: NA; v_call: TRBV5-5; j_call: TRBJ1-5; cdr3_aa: CASSLEGGNQPQHF; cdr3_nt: TGTGCCAGCAGCTTGGAAGGGGGCAATCAGCCCCAGCATTTT
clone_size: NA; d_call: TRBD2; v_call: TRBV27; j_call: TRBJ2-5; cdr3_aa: CASSFAGGWETQYF; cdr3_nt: TGTGCCAGCAGTTTCGCGGGAGGGTGGGAGACCCAGTACTTC
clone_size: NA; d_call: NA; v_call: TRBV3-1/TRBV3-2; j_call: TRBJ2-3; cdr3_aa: CASSQGTSVDTQYF; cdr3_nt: TGTGCCAGCAGCCAAGGGACCTCGGTAGATACGCAGTATTTT
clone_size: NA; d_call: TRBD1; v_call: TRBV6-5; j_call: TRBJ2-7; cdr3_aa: CASSLRQGQQYF; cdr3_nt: TGTGCCAGCAGTCTCCGACAGGGACAGCAGTACTTC
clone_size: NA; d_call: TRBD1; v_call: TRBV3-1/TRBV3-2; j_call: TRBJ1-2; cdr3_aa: CASSLGQGAHGYTF; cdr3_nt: TGTGCCAGCAGCCTGGGACAGGGGGCCCATGGCTACACCTTC
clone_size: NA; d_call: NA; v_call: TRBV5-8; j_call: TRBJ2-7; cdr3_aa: CASSTLGDTYEQYF; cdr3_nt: TGTGCCAGCAGCACGTTGGGGGACACCTACGAGCAGTACTTC
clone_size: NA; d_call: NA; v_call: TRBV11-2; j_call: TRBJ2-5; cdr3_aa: CASSQGGETQYF; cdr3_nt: TGTGCCAGCAGCCAGGGGGGAGAGACCCAGTACTTC
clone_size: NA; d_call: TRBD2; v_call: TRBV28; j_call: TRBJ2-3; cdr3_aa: CATENGGEREDTQYF; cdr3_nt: TGTGCCACCGAAAACGGGGGGGAGAGGGAAGATACGCAGTATTTT
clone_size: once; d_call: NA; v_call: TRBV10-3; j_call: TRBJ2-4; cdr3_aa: CAISAAGVGNIQYF; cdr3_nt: TGTGCCATCAGTGCGGCAGGGGTGGGGAACATTCAGTACTTC
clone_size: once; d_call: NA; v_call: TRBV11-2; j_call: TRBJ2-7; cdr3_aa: CASSLETVGRAYEQYF; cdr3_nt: TGTGCCAGCAGCTTAGAAACGGTGGGCAGGGCCTACGAGCAGTACTTC
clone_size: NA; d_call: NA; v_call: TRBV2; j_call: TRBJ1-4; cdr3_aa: CASSLRQVEKLFF; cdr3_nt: TGTGCCAGCAGTCTACGCCAAGTAGAAAAACTGTTTTTT
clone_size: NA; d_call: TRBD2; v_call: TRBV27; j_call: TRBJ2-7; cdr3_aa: CASGPNRAGGVEQYF; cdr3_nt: TGTGCCAGCGGCCCGAACCGGGCGGGAGGGGTCGAGCAGTACTTC
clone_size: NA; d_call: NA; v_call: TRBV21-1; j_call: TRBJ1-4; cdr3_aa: CASSGRKNEKLFF; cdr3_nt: TGTGCCAGCAGCGGCCGGAAAAATGAAAAACTGTTTTTT
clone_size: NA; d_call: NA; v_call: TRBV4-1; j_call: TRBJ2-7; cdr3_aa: CASSQGQGIHYEQYF; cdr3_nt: TGCGCCAGCAGCCAAGGGCAGGGAATTCACTACGAGCAGTACTTC
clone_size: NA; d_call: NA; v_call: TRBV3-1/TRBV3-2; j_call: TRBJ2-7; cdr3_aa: CASSSGQTYEQYF; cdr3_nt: TGTGCCAGCAGTTCCGGACAGACCTACGAGCAGTACTTC
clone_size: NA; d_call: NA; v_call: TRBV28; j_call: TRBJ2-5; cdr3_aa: CASSPLTSDEETQYF; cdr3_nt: TGTGCCAGCAGTCCCCTGACCAGCGATGAGGAGACCCAGTACTTC
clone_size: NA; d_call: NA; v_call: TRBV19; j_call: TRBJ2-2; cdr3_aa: CASSSGGTGELFF; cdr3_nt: TGTGCCAGTAGTTCCGGAGGGACCGGGGAGCTGTTTTTT
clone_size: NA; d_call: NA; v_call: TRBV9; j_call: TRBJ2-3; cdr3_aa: CASSVDPVTDTQYF; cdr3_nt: TGTGCCAGCAGCGTAGACCCGGTCACAGATACGCAGTATTTT
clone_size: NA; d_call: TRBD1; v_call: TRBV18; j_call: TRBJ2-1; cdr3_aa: CASSPDREDEQFF; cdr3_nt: TGTGCCAGCTCACCGGACAGGGAGGATGAGCAGTTCTTC